This TCR beta chain was obtained from a study of blood T cell repertoires in COVID-19. Across the whole study: Acute-phase and convalescent COVID-19 samples originated in the United States, Italy and Spain. Sources were T cells, B-cell-depleted T cells, or PBMCs; the material itself was cDNA or gDNA.

The authors' processing: Amplification with reference gene primers provided the estimates of nucleated cell counts. Generated by immunoSEQ multiplex PCR, the TCRdb table keeps only in-frame clones and is missing some. D and trimming were read from the DNA, whereas the V and J calls and clone size are those reported in that table. The sample has 300,000 to 350,000 clones, roughly 90% seen once. Losses at the gene ends were 10 bases for V and 0 bases for J; bases not matched to a gene: 12. The V gene's germline CDR1 is MDHEN and CDR2 SYDVKM. The length of the CDR3 is 17 residues. This sequence was found in a woman younger than 45 with COVID-19, enrolled during active disease. The chain carries TRBV28 and TRBJ1-6; TRBD1 matches 7 bases. Source material: peripheral blood. CDR3 region: CATRQGRKSSYNSPLHF. In DNA, the CDR3 is TGTGCCACCCGACAGGGAAGAAAGAGCTCCTATAATTCACCCCTCCACTTT.